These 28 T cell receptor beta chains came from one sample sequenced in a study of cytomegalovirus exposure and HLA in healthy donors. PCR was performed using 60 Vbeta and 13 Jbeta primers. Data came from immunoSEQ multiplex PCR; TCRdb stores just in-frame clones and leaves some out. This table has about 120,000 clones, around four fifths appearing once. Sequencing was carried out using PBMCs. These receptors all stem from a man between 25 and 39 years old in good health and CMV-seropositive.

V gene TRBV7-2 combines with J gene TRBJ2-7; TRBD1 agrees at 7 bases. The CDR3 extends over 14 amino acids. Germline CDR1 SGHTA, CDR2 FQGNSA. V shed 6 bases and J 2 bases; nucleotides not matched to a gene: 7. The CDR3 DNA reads TGTGCCAGCAGTCCCAGGGACAGCACCTACGAGCAGTACTTC. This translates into CASSPRDSTYEQYF.

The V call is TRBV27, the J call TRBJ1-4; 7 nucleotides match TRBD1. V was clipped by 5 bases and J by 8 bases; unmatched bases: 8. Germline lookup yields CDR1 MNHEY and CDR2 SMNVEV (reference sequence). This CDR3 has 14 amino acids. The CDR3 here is CASSLTGFDEKLFF. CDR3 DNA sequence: TGTGCCAGCAGTCTGACAGGGTTTGACGAAAAACTGTTTTTT. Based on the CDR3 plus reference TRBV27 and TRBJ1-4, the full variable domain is EAQVTQNPRYLITVTGKKLTVTCSQNMNHEYMSWYRQDPGLGLRQIYYSMNVEVTDKGDVPEGYKVSRKEKRNFPLILESPSPNQTSLYFCASSLTGFDEKLFFGSGTQLSVL.

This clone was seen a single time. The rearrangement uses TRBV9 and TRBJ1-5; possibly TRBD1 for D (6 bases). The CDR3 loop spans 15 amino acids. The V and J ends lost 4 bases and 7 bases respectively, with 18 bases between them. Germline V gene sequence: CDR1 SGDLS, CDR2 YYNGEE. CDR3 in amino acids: CASSPTPGDVQPQHF. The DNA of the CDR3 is TGTGCCAGCAGCCCAACCCCAGGGGACGTACAGCCCCAGCATTTT. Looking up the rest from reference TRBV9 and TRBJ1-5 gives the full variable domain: DSGVTQTPKHLITATGQRVTLRCSPRSGDLSVYWYQQSLDQGLQFLIQYYNGEERAKGNILERFSAQQFPDLHSELNLSSLELGDSALYFCASSPTPGDVQPQHFGDGTRLSIL.

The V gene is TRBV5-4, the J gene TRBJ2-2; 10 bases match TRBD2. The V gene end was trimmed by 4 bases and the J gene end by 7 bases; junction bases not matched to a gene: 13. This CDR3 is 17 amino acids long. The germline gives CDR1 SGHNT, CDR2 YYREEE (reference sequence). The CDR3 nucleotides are TGTGCCAGCAGCCCGCAGGTCGGGACTAGCGAGAACGGGGAGCTGTTTTTT. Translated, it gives CASSPQVGTSENGELFF. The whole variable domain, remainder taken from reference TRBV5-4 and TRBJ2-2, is ETGVTQSPTHLIKTRGQQVTLRCSSQSGHNTVSWYQQALGQGPQFIFQYYREEENGRGNFPPRFSGLQFPNYSSELNVNALELDDSALYLCASSPQVGTSENGELFFGEGSRLTVL.

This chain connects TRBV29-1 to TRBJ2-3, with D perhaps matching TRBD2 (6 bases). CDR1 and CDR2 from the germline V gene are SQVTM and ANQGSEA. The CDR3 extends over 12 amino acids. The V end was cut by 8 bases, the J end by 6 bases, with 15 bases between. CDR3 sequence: CSLGRPGDTQYF. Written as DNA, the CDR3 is TGCAGCCTGGGGAGGCCTGGGGATACGCAGTATTTT.

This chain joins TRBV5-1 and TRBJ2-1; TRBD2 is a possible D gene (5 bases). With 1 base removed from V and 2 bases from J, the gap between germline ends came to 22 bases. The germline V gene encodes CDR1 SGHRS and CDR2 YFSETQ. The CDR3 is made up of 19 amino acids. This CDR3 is CASSLRSGQIGLAYNEQFF. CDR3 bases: TGCGCCAGCAGCTTGCGTTCGGGCCAAATCGGACTGGCCTACAATGAGCAGTTCTTC.

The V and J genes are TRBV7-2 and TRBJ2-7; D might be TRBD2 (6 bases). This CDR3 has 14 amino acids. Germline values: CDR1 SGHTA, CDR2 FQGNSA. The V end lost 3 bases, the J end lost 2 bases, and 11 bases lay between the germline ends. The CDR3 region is CASSFRGATYEQYF. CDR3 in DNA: TGTGCCAGCAGCTTTCGCGGGGCCACCTACGAGCAGTACTTC.

CDR3 bases: TGTGCCAGCTTCATGGGGGGGGGTGGGTATTATGGCTACACCTTC. It specifies CASFMGGGGYYGYTF. The chain carries TRBV28 and TRBJ1-2; tentative D call: TRBD1 (5 bases). Germline V lookup: CDR1 MDHEN, CDR2 SYDVKM. The CDR3 length is 15 residues. Trimming cost V 8 bases and J 5 bases, with 21 bases left between them.

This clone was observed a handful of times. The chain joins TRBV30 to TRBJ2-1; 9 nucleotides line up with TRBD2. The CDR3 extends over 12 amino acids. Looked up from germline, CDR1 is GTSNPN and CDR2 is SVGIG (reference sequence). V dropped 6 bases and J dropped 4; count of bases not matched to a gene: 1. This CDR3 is CACSGGYNEQFF. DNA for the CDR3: TGTGCCTGTAGCGGGGGTTACAATGAGCAGTTCTTC.

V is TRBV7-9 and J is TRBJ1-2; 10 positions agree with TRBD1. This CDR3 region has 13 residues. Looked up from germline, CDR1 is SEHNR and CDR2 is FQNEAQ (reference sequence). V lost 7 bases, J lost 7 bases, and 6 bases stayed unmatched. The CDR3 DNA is TGTGCCAGCATCGGGACAGGGGTTAGTGGCTACACCTTC. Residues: CASIGTGVSGYTF.

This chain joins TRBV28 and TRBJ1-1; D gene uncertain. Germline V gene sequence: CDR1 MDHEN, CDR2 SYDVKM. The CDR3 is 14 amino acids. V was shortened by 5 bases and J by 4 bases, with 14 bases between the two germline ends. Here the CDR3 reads CASSTLESGTEAFF. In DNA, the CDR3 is TGTGCCAGCAGTACTCTGGAAAGCGGCACTGAAGCTTTCTTT.

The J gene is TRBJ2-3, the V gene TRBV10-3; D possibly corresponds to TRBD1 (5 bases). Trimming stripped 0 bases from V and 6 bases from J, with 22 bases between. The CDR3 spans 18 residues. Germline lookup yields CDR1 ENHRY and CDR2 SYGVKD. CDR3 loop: CAISESRVQGGRRDTQYF. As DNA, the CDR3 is TGTGCCATCAGTGAGTCGAGAGTTCAGGGCGGACGTCGGGATACGCAGTATTTT.

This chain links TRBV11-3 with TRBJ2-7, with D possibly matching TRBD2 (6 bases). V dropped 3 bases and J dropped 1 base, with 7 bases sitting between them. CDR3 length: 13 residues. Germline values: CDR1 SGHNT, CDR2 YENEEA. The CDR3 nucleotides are TGTGCCAGCAGCTTTGGGGGGTCCTACGAGCAGTACTTC. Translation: CASSFGGSYEQYF.

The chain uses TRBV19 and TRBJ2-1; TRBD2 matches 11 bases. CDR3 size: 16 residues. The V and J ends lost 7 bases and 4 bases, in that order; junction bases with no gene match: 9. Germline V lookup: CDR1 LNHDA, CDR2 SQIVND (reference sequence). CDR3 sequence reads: CASKGLAGGSYNEQFF. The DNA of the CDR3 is TGTGCCAGTAAAGGGCTAGCGGGAGGTTCGTACAATGAGCAGTTCTTC.

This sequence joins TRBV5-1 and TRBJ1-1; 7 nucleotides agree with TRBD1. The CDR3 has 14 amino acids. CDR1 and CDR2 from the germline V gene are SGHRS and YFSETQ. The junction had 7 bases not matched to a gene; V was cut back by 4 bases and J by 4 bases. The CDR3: CASSASQGGTEAFF. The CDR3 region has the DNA TGCGCCAGCAGCGCGAGTCAGGGGGGCACTGAAGCTTTCTTT.

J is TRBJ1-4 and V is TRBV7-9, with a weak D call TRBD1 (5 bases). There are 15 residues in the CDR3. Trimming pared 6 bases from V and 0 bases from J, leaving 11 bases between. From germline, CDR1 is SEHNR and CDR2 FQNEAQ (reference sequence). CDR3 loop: CASRRGTATNEKLFF. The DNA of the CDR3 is TGTGCCAGCAGAAGGGGAACTGCAACTAATGAAAAACTGTTTTTT.

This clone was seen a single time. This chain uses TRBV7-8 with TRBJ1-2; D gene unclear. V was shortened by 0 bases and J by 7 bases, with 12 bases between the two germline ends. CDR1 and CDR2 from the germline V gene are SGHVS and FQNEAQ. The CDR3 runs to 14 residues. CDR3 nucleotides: TGTGCCAGCAGCTTAGCTTACACCTTAACTGGCTACACCTTC. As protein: CASSLAYTLTGYTF.

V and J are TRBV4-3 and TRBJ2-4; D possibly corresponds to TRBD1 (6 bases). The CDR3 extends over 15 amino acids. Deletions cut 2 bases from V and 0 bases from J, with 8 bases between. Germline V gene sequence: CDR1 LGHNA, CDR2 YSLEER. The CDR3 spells CASSQNRVAKNIQYF. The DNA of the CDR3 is TGCGCCAGCAGCCAAAACAGGGTAGCCAAAAACATTCAGTACTTC.

CDR3 sequence reads: CSGRLAGRTGELFF. The CDR3 nucleotides are TGCAGCGGACGACTAGCGGGGCGCACCGGGGAGCTGTTTTTT. The chain couples TRBV29-1 to TRBJ2-2; 11 bases match TRBD2. Germline assignment: CDR1 SQVTM and CDR2 ANQGSEA. Trimming at V came to 7 bases and at J to 4 bases, leaving 5 bases not matched to a gene. This CDR3 is built from 14 residues.

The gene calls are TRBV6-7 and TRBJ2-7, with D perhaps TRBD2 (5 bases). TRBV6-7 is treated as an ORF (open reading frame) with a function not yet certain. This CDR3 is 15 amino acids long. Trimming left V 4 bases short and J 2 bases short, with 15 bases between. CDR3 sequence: CASSSTRDWTYEQYF. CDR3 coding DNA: TGTGCCAGCAGTTCTACCCGGGATTGGACCTACGAGCAGTACTTC.

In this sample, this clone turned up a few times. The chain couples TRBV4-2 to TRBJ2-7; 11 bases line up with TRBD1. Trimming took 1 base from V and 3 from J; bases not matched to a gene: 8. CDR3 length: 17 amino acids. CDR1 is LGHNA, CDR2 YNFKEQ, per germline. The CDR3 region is CASSQAPGTGGFYEQYF. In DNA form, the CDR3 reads TGTGCCAGCAGCCAAGCGCCAGGGACAGGGGGATTCTACGAGCAGTACTTC.

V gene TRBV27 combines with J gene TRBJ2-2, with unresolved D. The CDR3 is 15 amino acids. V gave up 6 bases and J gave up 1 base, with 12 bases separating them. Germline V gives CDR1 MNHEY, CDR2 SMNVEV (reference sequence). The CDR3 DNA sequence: TGTGCCAGCAGCTCCTTATCCTTGAACACCGGGGAGCTGTTTTTT. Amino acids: CASSSLSLNTGELFF.

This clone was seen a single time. The CDR3 is CSASPRETQYF. Here the CDR3 DNA reads TGCAGTGCTAGCCCCCGGGAGACCCAGTACTTC. V is TRBV20-1 and J is TRBJ2-5; D is ambiguous. Deletions cut 3 bases from V and 5 bases from J, with 7 bases between. The CDR3 covers 11 residues. Germline CDR1 DFQATT, CDR2 SNEGSKA (reference sequence).

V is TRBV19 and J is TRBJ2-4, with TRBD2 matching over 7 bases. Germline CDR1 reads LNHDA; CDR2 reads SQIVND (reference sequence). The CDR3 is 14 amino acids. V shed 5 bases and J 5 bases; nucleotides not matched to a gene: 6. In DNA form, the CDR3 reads TGTGCCAGTAGTTTAGGACTAGTACAAAACATTCAGTACTTC. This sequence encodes CASSLGLVQNIQYF.

The DNA for the CDR3 is TGTGCCAGCAGCCCCGGGGGACAGGGGGCTGAAAAACTGTTTTTT. Translation gives CASSPGGQGAEKLFF. V is TRBV7-2 and J is TRBJ1-4; 12 bases are a match to TRBD1. CDR3 length equals 15 residues. Unmatched junction bases numbered 5, after V lost 5 bases and J lost 7 bases. Germline V gives CDR1 SGHTA, CDR2 FQGNSA.

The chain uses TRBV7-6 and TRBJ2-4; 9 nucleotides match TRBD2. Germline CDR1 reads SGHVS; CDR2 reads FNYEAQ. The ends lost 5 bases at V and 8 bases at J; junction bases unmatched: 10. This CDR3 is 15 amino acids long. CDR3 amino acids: CASSRGAGGGYIQYF. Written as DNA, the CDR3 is TGTGCCAGCAGCCGTGGAGCGGGAGGAGGATACATTCAGTACTTC.

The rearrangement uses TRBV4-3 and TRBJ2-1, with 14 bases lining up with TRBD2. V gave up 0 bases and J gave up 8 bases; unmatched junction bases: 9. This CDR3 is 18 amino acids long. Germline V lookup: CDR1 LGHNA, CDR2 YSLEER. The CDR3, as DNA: TGCGCCAGCAGCCAAGAGAGACTAGCGGGAGGGAGAGGAGATGAGCAGTTCTTC. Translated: CASSQERLAGGRGDEQFF.

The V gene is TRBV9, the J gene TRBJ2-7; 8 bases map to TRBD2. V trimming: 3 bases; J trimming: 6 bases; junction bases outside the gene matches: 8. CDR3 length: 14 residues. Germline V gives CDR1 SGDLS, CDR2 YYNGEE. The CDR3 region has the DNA TGTGCCAGCAGCGGGGGAGCGGGAGTAGGCGAGCAGTACTTC. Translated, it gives CASSGGAGVGEQYF.